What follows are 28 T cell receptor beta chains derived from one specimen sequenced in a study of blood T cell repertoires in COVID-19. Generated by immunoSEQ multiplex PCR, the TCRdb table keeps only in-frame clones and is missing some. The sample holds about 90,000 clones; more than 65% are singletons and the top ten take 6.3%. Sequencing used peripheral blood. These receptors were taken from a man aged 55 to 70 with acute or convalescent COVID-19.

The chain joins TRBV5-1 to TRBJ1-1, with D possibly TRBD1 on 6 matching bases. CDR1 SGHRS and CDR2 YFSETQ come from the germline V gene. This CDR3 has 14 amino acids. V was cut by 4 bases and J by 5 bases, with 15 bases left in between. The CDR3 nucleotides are TGCGCCAGCAGCGCCGAACAGGGTCGGACTGAAGCTTTCTTT. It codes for CASSAEQGRTEAFF.

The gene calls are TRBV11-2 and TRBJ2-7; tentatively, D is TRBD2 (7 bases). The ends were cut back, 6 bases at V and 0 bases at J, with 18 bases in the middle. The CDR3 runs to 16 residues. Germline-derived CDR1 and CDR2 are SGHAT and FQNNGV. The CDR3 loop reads CASRTIGGRSSYEQYF. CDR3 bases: TGTGCCAGCAGAACGATCGGGGGGCGAAGCTCCTACGAGCAGTACTTC.

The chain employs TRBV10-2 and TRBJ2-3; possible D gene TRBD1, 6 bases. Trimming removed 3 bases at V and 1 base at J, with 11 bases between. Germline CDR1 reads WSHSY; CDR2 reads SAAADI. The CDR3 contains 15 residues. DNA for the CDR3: TGCGCCAGCAGTGAACAGCCAGGGGGCACAGATACGCAGTATTTT. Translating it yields CASSEQPGGTDTQYF.

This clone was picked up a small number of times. The CDR3 protein is CASSLAGGFQETQYF. DNA for the CDR3: TGCGCCAGCAGCTTGGCCGGGGGATTCCAAGAGACCCAGTACTTC. The J gene is TRBJ2-5, the V gene TRBV5-1, with D possibly being TRBD2 (6 bases). The V gene lost 0 bases and the J gene lost 1 base, with 10 bases spanning the gap. This CDR3 comprises 15 residues. Per germline, CDR1 SGHRS and CDR2 YFSETQ.

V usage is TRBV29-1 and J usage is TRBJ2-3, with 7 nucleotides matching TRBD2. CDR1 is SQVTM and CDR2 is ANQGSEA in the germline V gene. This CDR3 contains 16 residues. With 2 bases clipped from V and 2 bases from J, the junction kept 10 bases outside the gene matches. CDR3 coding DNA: TGCAGCGTTGAAACAATGACTAGCATCTCCACAGATACGCAGTATTTT. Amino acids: CSVETMTSISTDTQYF.

The CDR3 sequence is CASSLRGQGIRREQYF. The CDR3 region has the DNA TGTGCCAGCAGTTTGAGAGGGCAGGGGATACGTCGCGAGCAGTACTTC. V gene TRBV28 combines with J gene TRBJ2-7; D perhaps matches TRBD1 (6 bases). Germline V gene lookup returns CDR1 MDHEN and CDR2 SYDVKM. Trimming shortened V by 3 bases and J by 6 bases, and 21 bases separated the two germline ends. The CDR3 is made up of 16 amino acids.

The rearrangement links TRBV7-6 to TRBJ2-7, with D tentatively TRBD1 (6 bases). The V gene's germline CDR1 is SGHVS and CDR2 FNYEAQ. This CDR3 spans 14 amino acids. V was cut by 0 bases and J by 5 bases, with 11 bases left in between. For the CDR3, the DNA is TGTGCCAGCAGCTTAGCACAGGGTAGGCACGAGCAGTACTTC. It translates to CASSLAQGRHEQYF.

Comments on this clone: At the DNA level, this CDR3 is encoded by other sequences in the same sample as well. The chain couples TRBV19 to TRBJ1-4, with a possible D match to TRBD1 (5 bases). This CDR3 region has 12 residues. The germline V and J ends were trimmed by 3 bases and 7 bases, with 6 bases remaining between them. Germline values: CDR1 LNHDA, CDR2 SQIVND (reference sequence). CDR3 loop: CASSIQGEKLFF. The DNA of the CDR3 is TGTGCCAGTAGTATCCAGGGTGAAAAACTGTTTTTT.

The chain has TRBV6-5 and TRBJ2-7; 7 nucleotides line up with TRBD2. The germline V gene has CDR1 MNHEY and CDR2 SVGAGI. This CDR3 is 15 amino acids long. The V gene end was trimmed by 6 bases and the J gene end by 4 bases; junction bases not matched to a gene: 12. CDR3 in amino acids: CASRATGTTFYEQYF. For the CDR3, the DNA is TGTGCCAGCAGGGCTACCGGGACTACCTTTTACGAGCAGTACTTC.

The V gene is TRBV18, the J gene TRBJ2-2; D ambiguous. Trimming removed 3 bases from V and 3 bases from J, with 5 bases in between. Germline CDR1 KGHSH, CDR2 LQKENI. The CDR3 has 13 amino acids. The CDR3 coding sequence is TGTGCCAGCTCACCCCGGGACACCGGGGAGCTGTTTTTT. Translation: CASSPRDTGELFF.

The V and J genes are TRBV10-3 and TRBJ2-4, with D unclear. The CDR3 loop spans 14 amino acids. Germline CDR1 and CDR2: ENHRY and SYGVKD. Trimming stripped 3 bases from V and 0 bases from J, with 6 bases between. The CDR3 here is CAISDKLAKNIQYF. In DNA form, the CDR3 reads TGTGCCATCAGTGATAAGCTAGCCAAAAACATTCAGTACTTC.

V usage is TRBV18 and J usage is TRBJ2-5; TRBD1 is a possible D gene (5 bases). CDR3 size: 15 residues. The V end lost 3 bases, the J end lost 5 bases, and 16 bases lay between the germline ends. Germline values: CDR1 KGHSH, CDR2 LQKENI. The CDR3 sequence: CASSPPQALVETQYF. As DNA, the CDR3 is TGTGCCAGCTCACCCCCACAGGCTCTTGTGGAGACCCAGTACTTC.

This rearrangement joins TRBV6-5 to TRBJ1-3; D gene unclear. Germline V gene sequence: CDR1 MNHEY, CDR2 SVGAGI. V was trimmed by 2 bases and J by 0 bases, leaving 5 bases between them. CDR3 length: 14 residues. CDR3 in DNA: TGTGCCAGCAGTTACAAGAGCTCTGGAAACACCATATATTTT. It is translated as CASSYKSSGNTIYF.

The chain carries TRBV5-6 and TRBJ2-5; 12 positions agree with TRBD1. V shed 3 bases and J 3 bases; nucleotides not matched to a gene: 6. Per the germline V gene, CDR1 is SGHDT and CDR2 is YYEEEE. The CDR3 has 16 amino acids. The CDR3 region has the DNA TGTGCCAGCAGCTCGGGGACAGGGGGCGTAGAAGAGACCCAGTACTTC. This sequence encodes CASSSGTGGVEETQYF.

The DNA of the CDR3 is TGTGCCAGCAGCTTCGCCAGGAACACTGAAGCTTTCTTT. This sequence encodes CASSFARNTEAFF. The chain uses TRBV5-4 and TRBJ1-1; D is uncertain. This CDR3 spans 13 amino acids. Germline V CDR1 and CDR2: SGHNT, YYREEE (reference sequence). V lost 2 bases to trimming and J lost 1 base, with 6 bases between them.

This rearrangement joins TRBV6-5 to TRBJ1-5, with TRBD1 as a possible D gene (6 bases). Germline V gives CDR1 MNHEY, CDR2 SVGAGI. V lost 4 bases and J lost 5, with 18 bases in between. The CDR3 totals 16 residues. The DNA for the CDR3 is TGTGCCAGCAGTTCATGGGGGGGCGAAGGCGATCAGCCCCAGCATTTT. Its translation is CASSSWGGEGDQPQHF.

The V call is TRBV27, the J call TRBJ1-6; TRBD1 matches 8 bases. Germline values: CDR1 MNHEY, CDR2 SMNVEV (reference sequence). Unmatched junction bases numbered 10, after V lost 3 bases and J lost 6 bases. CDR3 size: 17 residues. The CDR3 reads CASSLEPGQAFNSPLHF. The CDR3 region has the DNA TGTGCCAGCAGTTTGGAGCCGGGACAGGCTTTTAATTCACCCCTCCACTTT.

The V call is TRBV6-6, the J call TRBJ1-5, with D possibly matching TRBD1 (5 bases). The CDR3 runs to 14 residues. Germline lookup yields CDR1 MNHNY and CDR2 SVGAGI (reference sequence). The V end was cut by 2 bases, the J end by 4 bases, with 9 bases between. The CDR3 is CASSYETANQPQHF. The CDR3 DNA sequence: TGTGCCAGCAGTTACGAGACAGCAAATCAGCCCCAGCATTTT.

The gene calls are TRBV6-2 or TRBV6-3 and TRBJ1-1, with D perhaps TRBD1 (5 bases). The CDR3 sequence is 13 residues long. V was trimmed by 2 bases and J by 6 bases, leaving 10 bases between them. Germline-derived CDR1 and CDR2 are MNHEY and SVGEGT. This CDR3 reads CASSYGAGPEAFF. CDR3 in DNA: TGTGCCAGCAGTTACGGGGCGGGACCTGAAGCTTTCTTT.

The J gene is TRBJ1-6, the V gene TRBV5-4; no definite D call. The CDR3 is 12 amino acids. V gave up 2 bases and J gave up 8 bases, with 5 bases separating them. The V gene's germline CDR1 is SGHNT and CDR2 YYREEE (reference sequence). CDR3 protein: CASSLLDSPLHF. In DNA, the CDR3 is TGTGCCAGCAGCTTACTGGATTCACCCCTCCACTTT. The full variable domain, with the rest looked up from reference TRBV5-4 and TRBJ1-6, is ETGVTQSPTHLIKTRGQQVTLRCSSQSGHNTVSWYQQALGQGPQFIFQYYREEENGRGNFPPRFSGLQFPNYSSELNVNALELDDSALYLCASSLLDSPLHFGNGTRLTVT.

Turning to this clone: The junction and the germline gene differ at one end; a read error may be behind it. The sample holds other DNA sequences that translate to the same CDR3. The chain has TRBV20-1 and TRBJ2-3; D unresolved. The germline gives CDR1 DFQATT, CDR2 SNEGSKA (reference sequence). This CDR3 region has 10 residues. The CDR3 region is CSASRDTQYF. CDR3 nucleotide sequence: TGCAGTGCTAGCAGAGATACGCAGTATTTT.

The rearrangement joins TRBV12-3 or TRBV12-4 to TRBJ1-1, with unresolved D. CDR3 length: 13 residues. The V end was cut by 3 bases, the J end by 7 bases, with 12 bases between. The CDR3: CASSFDNSGEAFF. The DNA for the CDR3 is TGTGCCAGCAGTTTTGATAATAGCGGTGAAGCTTTCTTT.

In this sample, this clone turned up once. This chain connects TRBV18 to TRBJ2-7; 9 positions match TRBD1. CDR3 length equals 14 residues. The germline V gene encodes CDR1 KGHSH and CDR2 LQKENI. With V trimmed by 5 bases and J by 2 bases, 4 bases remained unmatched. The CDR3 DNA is TGTGCCAGCTCATCCCGACAGGGGGCCTACGAGCAGTACTTC. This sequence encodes CASSSRQGAYEQYF.

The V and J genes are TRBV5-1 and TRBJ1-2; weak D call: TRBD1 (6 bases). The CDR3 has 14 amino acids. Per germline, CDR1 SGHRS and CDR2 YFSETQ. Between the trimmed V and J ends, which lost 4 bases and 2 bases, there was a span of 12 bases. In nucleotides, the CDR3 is TGCGCCAGCAGCCCCGGACAGAAGAACTATGGCTACACCTTC. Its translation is CASSPGQKNYGYTF.

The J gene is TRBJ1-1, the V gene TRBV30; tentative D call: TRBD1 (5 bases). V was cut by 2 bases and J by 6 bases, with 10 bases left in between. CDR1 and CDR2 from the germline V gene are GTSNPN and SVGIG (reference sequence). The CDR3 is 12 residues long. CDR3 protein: CAWSSWGAEAFF. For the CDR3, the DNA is TGTGCCTGGAGTTCTTGGGGCGCTGAAGCTTTCTTT.

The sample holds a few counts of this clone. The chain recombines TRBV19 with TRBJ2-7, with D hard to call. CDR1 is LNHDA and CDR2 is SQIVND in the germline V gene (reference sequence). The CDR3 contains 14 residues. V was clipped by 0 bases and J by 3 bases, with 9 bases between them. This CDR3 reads CASSIDLNGYEQYF. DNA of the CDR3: TGTGCCAGTAGTATAGATCTGAACGGCTACGAGCAGTACTTC.

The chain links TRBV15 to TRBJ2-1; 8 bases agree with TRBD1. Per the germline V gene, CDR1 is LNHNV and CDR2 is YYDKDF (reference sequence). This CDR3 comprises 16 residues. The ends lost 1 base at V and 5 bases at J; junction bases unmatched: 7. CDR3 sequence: CATSRADSDRDNEQFF. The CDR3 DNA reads TGTGCCACCAGCAGAGCCGACTCGGACAGGGACAATGAGCAGTTCTTC. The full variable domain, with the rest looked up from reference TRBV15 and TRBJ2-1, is DAMVIQNPRYQVTQFGKPVTLSCSQTLNHNVMYWYQQKSSQAPKLLFHYYDKDFNNEADTPDNFQSRRPNTSFCFLDIRSPGLGDTAMYLCATSRADSDRDNEQFFGPGTRLTVL.

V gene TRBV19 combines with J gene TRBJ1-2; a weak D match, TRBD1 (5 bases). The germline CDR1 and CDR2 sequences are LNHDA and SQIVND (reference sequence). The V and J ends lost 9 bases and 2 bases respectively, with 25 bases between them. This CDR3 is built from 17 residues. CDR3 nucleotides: TGTGCCAGCTCCAAAGGGCTTTGGCAGGGTGGAAACTATGGCTACACCTTC. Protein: CASSKGLWQGGNYGYTF. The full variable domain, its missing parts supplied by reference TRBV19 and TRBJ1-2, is DGGITQSPKYLFRKEGQNVTLSCEQNLNHDAMYWYRQDPGQGLRLIYYSQIVNDFQKGDIAEGYSVSREKKESFPLTVTSAQKNPTAFYLCASSKGLWQGGNYGYTFGSGTRLTVV.